The clone carrying this TCR beta chain has at least ten counts. This sample stems from a study of blood T cell repertoires in COVID-19. On the study more broadly: The origin of the acute and convalescent COVID-19 samples was the United States, Italy and Spain. From T cells, B-cell-depleted T cells, or PBMCs came the material, which was cDNA or gDNA.

Original processing methods: Using reference gene primer amplification, nucleated cell counts were estimated. Assay: immunoSEQ multiplex PCR; the TCRdb copy retains only in-frame clones and omits some. V and J calls and clone size are as listed in that table; D and trimming were resolved from the DNA. The profile shows 150,000 or so clones, roughly 89% of them singletons. Germline CDR1 is LNHDA and CDR2 is SQIVND (reference sequence). The V and J ends lost 3 bases and 5 bases, in that order; junction bases with no gene match: 5. The CDR3 runs to 16 residues. This TCR was recovered from a human donor in a cohort sampled during active COVID-19. Material: peripheral blood. The chain recombines TRBV19 with TRBJ2-2; 11 bases map to TRBD2. As DNA, the CDR3 is TGTGCCAGTAGTATGGGACTAGCGGAGATGACCGGGGAGCTGTTTTTT. Residues: CASSMGLAEMTGELFF. The whole variable domain, remainder taken from reference TRBV19 and TRBJ2-2, is DGGITQSPKYLFRKEGQNVTLSCEQNLNHDAMYWYRQDPGQGLRLIYYSQIVNDFQKGDIAEGYSVSREKKESFPLTVTSAQKNPTAFYLCASSMGLAEMTGELFFGEGSRLTVL.